This record concerns one TCR beta chain sequence. Time point noted: sample taken at primary tumor resection. No cells were sorted before sequencing. The whole RNA sequenced was extracted from tumor, nontumor lung or frozen PBMC. This record comes from a study of spatial heterogeneity in lung cancer. Via MiXCR, TCRdb re-called the 5' RACE reads, giving one row per CDR3 protein. Among 4,500 to 6,000 distinct CDR3 sequences listed, roughly 17% were seen once. The source was PBMCs, collected at surgery. The receptor was derived from a male donor with early-stage non-small cell lung cancer.

The CDR3 coding sequence is TGCAGTGCCAAAAATCCCCTAGCGGGGGGGTCAGATACGCAGTATTTT. Translating it yields CSAKNPLAGGSDTQYF. J is TRBJ2-3 and V is TRBV20-1; 12 bases are shared with TRBD2. With 6 bases clipped from V and 4 bases from J, the junction kept 11 bases outside the gene matches. In germline, CDR1 is DFQATT, CDR2 SNEGSKA (reference sequence). The CDR3 loop spans 16 amino acids.